Listed below are T cell receptor beta chains from one sample, sequenced in a study of shared clonotypes between healthy human individuals. The protocol was immunoSEQ multiplex PCR, while the TCRdb copy is restricted to in-frame clones and leaves out a portion. The sample gives hundreds of thousands of clones, roughly 83% of which show up once; roughly an eighth is in the top ten. Sequencing was carried out using PBMCs. The receptor source for this set is a woman between 40 and 55 years old in good health. Some clones in this sample may be carry-over from other donors' samples. Each CDR3 is given with its conserved first and last residue. Fields, in order: clone size, V gene, D gene, J gene, CDR3 DNA, CDR3 protein. The D gene is left open where the match is weak. The size field is filled for only some rows; it gives once, few, many or a size class.

abundance: .; v_gene: TRBV28; d_gene: .; j_gene: TRBJ2-1; CDR3nt: TGTGCCAGCAGTCTGCCCCTAGGGGGTGAGCAGTTCTTC; CDR3aa: CASSLPLGGEQFF
abundance: few; v_gene: TRBV7-9; d_gene: .; j_gene: TRBJ1-3; CDR3nt: TGTGCCAGCAGCTTAGCGGGGGACTCTGGAAACACCATATATTTT; CDR3aa: CASSLAGDSGNTIYF
abundance: .; v_gene: TRBV7-7; d_gene: TRBD1; j_gene: TRBJ1-4; CDR3nt: TGTGCTAGCAGCCCATGGGGCTGGGACAGTAACCTCAGGGGAAATGAAAAACTGTTTTTT; CDR3aa: CASSPWGWDSNLRGNEKLFF
abundance: few; v_gene: TRBV6-1; d_gene: .; j_gene: TRBJ1-1; CDR3nt: TGTGCCAGCAGTGAAGAAGGCAGACCGTGGTTTTCGGCTTTCTTT; CDR3aa: CASSEEGRPWFSAFF
abundance: .; v_gene: TRBV7-9; d_gene: TRBD2; j_gene: TRBJ2-1; CDR3nt: TGTGCCAGCAGCTTAGGACTAGCGGCCTACAATGAGCAGTTCTTC; CDR3aa: CASSLGLAAYNEQFF
abundance: .; v_gene: TRBV4-1; d_gene: .; j_gene: TRBJ1-1; CDR3nt: TGCGCCAGCAGCCAAGATCTGGCAGGGAGGGCTAACACTGAAGCTTTCTTT; CDR3aa: CASSQDLAGRANTEAFF
abundance: .; v_gene: TRBV15; d_gene: TRBD2; j_gene: TRBJ2-7; CDR3nt: TGTGCCACCCAAAGGGCCGGGACTAGCGTATACGAGCAGTACTTC; CDR3aa: CATQRAGTSVYEQYF
abundance: .; v_gene: TRBV5-6; d_gene: TRBD2; j_gene: TRBJ2-2; CDR3nt: TGTGCCAGCAGCTCGGGACTAGCGGGAGGAAACGGGGAGCTGTTTTTT; CDR3aa: CASSSGLAGGNGELFF
abundance: .; v_gene: TRBV19; d_gene: TRBD1; j_gene: TRBJ2-1; CDR3nt: TGTGCCAGTAGCGGGGGACAGGGCTCCTACAATGAGCAGTTCTTC; CDR3aa: CASSGGQGSYNEQFF
abundance: .; v_gene: TRBV7-9; d_gene: TRBD2; j_gene: TRBJ2-1; CDR3nt: TGTGCCAGCAGCTCCATCCTAGCGGGAGGTAATGAGCAGTTCTTC; CDR3aa: CASSSILAGGNEQFF
abundance: .; v_gene: TRBV6-8; d_gene: TRBD1; j_gene: TRBJ1-4; CDR3nt: TGTGCCAGCAGTTACTCAGCGAGACAGGGGGCTGGTGAAAAACTGTTTTTT; CDR3aa: CASSYSARQGAGEKLFF
abundance: once; v_gene: TRBV7-2; d_gene: TRBD2; j_gene: TRBJ2-1; CDR3nt: TGTGCCAGCAGCAGACGGGACAGTCACCTAGCGGGAGCACGAAATGAGCAGTTCTTC; CDR3aa: CASSRRDSHLAGARNEQFF
abundance: .; v_gene: TRBV30; d_gene: .; j_gene: TRBJ2-1; CDR3nt: TGTGCCTTAAAGGACTATTCCTACAATGAGCAGTTCTTC; CDR3aa: CALKDYSYNEQFF
abundance: few; v_gene: TRBV11-3; d_gene: TRBD2; j_gene: TRBJ2-7; CDR3nt: TGTGCCAGCAGCTTAGCCAAGGGGACTAGCGGGAGGTACGAGCAGTACTTC; CDR3aa: CASSLAKGTSGRYEQYF
abundance: .; v_gene: TRBV15; d_gene: .; j_gene: TRBJ1-4; CDR3nt: TGTGCCACCAGCAGAGCAAGAGACTTTAATGAAAAACTGTTTTTT; CDR3aa: CATSRARDFNEKLFF
abundance: .; v_gene: TRBV6-6; d_gene: .; j_gene: TRBJ2-7; CDR3nt: TGTGCCAGCAGTTATTCCGGGGTCCGTGCTTACGAGCAGTACTTC; CDR3aa: CASSYSGVRAYEQYF
abundance: .; v_gene: TRBV30; d_gene: .; j_gene: TRBJ1-1; CDR3nt: TGTGCCTGGACGTGGGCCGGCACTGAAGCTTTCTTT; CDR3aa: CAWTWAGTEAFF
abundance: many; v_gene: TRBV7-3; d_gene: TRBD2; j_gene: TRBJ2-7; CDR3nt: TGTGCCCGGGGCCCGGCCGGGAGGGGCTACGAGCAGTACTTC; CDR3aa: CARGPAGRGYEQYF
abundance: .; v_gene: TRBV1; d_gene: .; j_gene: TRBJ1-2; CDR3nt: TGCACCAGCAGACTGCTTGTTTTGCGAAAGACCTATGGCTACACCTTC; CDR3aa: CTSRLLVLRKTYGYTF
abundance: few; v_gene: TRBV7-2; d_gene: .; j_gene: TRBJ1-2; CDR3nt: TGTGCCAGCAGCTTATCCGACGGTCCTAACTATGGCTACACCTTC; CDR3aa: CASSLSDGPNYGYTF
abundance: .; v_gene: TRBV10-3; d_gene: .; j_gene: TRBJ2-2; CDR3nt: TGTGCCATCAGTGGACGGACTAACACCGGGGAGCTGTTTTTT; CDR3aa: CAISGRTNTGELFF
abundance: .; v_gene: TRBV6-1; d_gene: .; j_gene: TRBJ1-1; CDR3nt: TGTGCCAGCAGGGATCAGGGACGCACTGAAGCTTTCTTT; CDR3aa: CASRDQGRTEAFF
abundance: .; v_gene: TRBV27; d_gene: .; j_gene: TRBJ2-7; CDR3nt: .; CDR3aa: CASSLTDPTSSTSQSGYEQYF
abundance: once; v_gene: TRBV19; d_gene: TRBD1; j_gene: TRBJ2-7; CDR3nt: TGTGCCAGTAGTAAGGGACAGGGACTCTACGAGCAGTACTTC; CDR3aa: CASSKGQGLYEQYF
abundance: .; v_gene: TRBV7-2; d_gene: .; j_gene: TRBJ1-4; CDR3nt: TGTGCCAGCAGCTTAGCCTCCTCCGATGAAAAACTGTTTTTT; CDR3aa: CASSLASSDEKLFF
abundance: .; v_gene: TRBV5-4; d_gene: .; j_gene: TRBJ2-5; CDR3nt: TGTGCCAGCAGCTCCGGAGTAGCGGCCGATCAAGAGACCCAGTACTTC; CDR3aa: CASSSGVAADQETQYF